Following are 21 T cell receptor beta chains from one sample sequenced in a study of T cell repertoires in cytomegalovirus infection. Each CDR3 protein gets one entry after TCRdb re-called the reads with MiXCR. There are more than 650,000 distinct CDR3 sequences in the sample; 35% occur only once, and around 3% lies in the top ten. Sequencing was carried out using PBMCs. These receptors were obtained from a human donor in good health (CMV status not recorded). Some clones in this sample may be carry-over from other donors' samples.

The chain employs TRBV5-1 and TRBJ1-4, with D unclear. The CDR3 spans 14 residues. V lost 0 bases and J 5 bases, leaving 8 bases between the germline ends. CDR1 and CDR2 from the germline V gene are SGHRS and YFSETQ. This CDR3 reads CASSLGLQNEKLFF. For the CDR3, the DNA is TGCGCCAGCAGCTTGGGTCTCCAAAATGAAAAACTGTTTTTT. Full variable domain (outside the CDR3, taken from reference TRBV5-1 and TRBJ1-4): KAGVTQTPRYLIKTRGQQVTLSCSPISGHRSVSWYQQTPGQGLQFLFEYFSETQRNKGNFPGRFSGRQFSNSRSEMNVSTLELGDSALYLCASSLGLQNEKLFFGSGTQLSVL.

This clonotype was detected many times. The chain recombines TRBV7-2 with TRBJ1-1; a weak D match, TRBD1 (5 bases). The germline gives CDR1 SGHTA, CDR2 FQGNSA. This CDR3 region has 13 residues. Trimming took off 0 bases at V and 11 bases at J, with 13 bases between the two ends. This CDR3 reads CASSLASSGTAFF. CDR3 nucleotides: TGTGCCAGCAGCTTAGCTTCATCCGGGACTGCTTTCTTT.

This clonotype showed up just a few times. The rearrangement joins TRBV18 to TRBJ1-3, with TRBD1 matching over 9 bases. Germline assignment: CDR1 KGHSH and CDR2 LQKENI. The V segment lost 1 base and the J segment 1 base; nucleotides outside the gene matches: 8. CDR3 length: 18 residues. The CDR3 DNA reads TGTGCCAGCTCACCACGAGAAACCGGGACAGGGTCTGGAAACACCATATATTTT. Its translation is CASSPRETGTGSGNTIYF.

The count of this clonotype is one. The chain is built from TRBV7-6 and TRBJ1-4; D is ambiguous. Germline V lookup: CDR1 SGHVS, CDR2 FNYEAQ. This CDR3 spans 14 amino acids. Trimming shortened V by 3 bases and J by 7 bases, and 12 bases separated the two germline ends. CDR3 loop: CASSFLYSPEKLFF. CDR3 in DNA: TGTGCCAGCAGCTTTTTATACAGTCCTGAAAAACTGTTTTTT. The entire variable domain, with the rest obtained from reference TRBV7-6 and TRBJ1-4, is as follows: GAGVSQSPRYKVTKRGQDVALRCDPISGHVSLYWYRQALGQGPEFLTYFNYEAQQDKSGLPNDRFSAERPEGSISTLTIQRTEQRDSAMYRCASSFLYSPEKLFFGSGTQLSVL.

This rearrangement joins TRBV27 to TRBJ2-7; perhaps TRBD2 as D (5 bases). Germline CDR1 and CDR2: MNHEY and SMNVEV (reference sequence). The CDR3 extends over 16 amino acids. Trimming took 5 bases from V and 2 from J, leaving 19 bases between them. The CDR3 DNA reads TGTGCCAGCAGTCCCGGACTTCTTCAGCCCCCCTACGAGCAGTACTTC. Translation: CASSPGLLQPPYEQYF.

Worth noting for this clonotype: An end of the junction differs from the germline gene, which may be a read error. The chain employs TRBV7-2 and TRBJ1-2, with D hard to call. The CDR3 is 15 residues long. Germline loops: CDR1 SGHTA, CDR2 FQGNSA. The CDR3 loop reads CACSFYTVETYGYTF. The CDR3 coding sequence is TGTGCCTGCAGCTTCTACACCGTAGAAACTTATGGCTACACCTTC.

The CDR3 nucleotides read TGTGCCAGCATCACGAAGAACGCACCCGAGCAGTACTTC. Its protein product is CASITKNAPEQYF. The gene calls are TRBV28 and TRBJ2-7; D not certain. V lost 7 bases and J 6 bases, leaving 16 bases between the germline ends. CDR3 size: 13 residues. Germline V gene lookup returns CDR1 MDHEN and CDR2 SYDVKM. The variable domain in full, with the rest retrieved from reference TRBV28 and TRBJ2-7, is DVKVTQSSRYLVKRTGEKVFLECVQDMDHENMFWYRQDPGLGLRLIYFSYDVKMKEKGDIPEGYSVSREKKERFSLILESASTNQTSMYLCASITKNAPEQYFGPGTRLTVT.

This sequence joins TRBV20-1 and TRBJ2-5; D is ambiguous. V was trimmed by 3 bases and J by 0 bases, leaving 2 bases between them. There are 11 residues in the CDR3. Germline V gene sequence: CDR1 DFQATT, CDR2 SNEGSKA (reference sequence). CDR3 DNA: TGCAGTGCTAGGCACCAAGAGACCCAGTACTTC. Translating gives CSARHQETQYF.

The chain uses TRBV7-8 and TRBJ1-5; 10 positions match TRBD1. The CDR3 has 15 amino acids. Germline CDR1 reads SGHVS; CDR2 reads FQNEAQ. The V gene end was trimmed by 5 bases and the J gene end by 4 bases; junction bases not matched to a gene: 5. The CDR3 nucleotides are TGTGCCAGCAGCCAGACAGGGGGCCCAAATCAGCCCCAGCATTTT. It translates to CASSQTGGPNQPQHF.

This clonotype appeared a few times. The junction departs from the called germline gene at one end, perhaps through a read error. The chain combines TRBV7-2 with TRBJ2-2; 9 nucleotides line up with TRBD2. CDR3 length: 15 residues. CDR1 SGHTA and CDR2 FQGNSA come from the germline V gene. The CDR3 region has the DNA TGTGCCAGCAGCATAGCGGGAGCGAACACCGGGGAGCTGTTTTTT. This encodes CASSIAGANTGELFF. Supplemented by reference TRBV7-2 and TRBJ2-2, the full variable domain reads GAGVSQSPSNKVTEKGKDVELRCDPISGHTALYWYRQSLGQGLEFLIYFQGNSAPDKSGLPSDRFSAERTGGSVSTLTIQRTQQEDSAVYLCASSIAGANTGELFFGEGSRLTVL.

The genes are TRBV28 and TRBJ1-1, with a tentative D call TRBD1 (5 bases). From germline, CDR1 is MDHEN and CDR2 SYDVKM. V was clipped by 4 bases and J by 1 base, with 16 bases between them. CDR3 length: 16 residues. CDR3 amino acids: CASSSAAAGRNTEAFF. Written as DNA, the CDR3 is TGTGCCAGCAGTTCCGCGGCGGCAGGGAGGAACACTGAAGCTTTCTTT.

A few counts support this clonotype. The chain uses TRBV11-2 and TRBJ2-3; D remains unclear. V lost 2 bases and J 1 base, leaving 10 bases between the germline ends. The germline V gene has CDR1 SGHAT and CDR2 FQNNGV. The CDR3 is made up of 15 amino acids. The CDR3 here is CASSLRVDGTDTQYF. In DNA, the CDR3 is TGTGCCAGCAGCTTACGGGTAGACGGCACAGATACGCAGTATTTT.

This clonotype occurred a few times. This sequence joins TRBV5-1 and TRBJ2-5; 8 bases agree with TRBD2. CDR1 is SGHRS and CDR2 is YFSETQ in the germline V gene. The CDR3 sequence is 18 residues long. V lost 1 base and J lost 5; bases outside the gene matches: 16. This CDR3 reads CASSLSAGRREGRETQYF. In nucleotides, the CDR3 is TGCGCCAGCAGCTTGTCGGCGGGTCGTCGGGAGGGCCGGGAGACCCAGTACTTC.

The chain joins TRBV5-1 to TRBJ1-1, with 9 positions matching TRBD1. The CDR3 totals 14 residues. The ends lost 2 bases at V and 5 bases at J; junction bases unmatched: 4. Germline values: CDR1 SGHRS, CDR2 YFSETQ. The CDR3 DNA is TGCGCCAGCAGCTTTGGTGGGACAGGGACTGAAGCTTTCTTT. Translated: CASSFGGTGTEAFF. The full variable domain, completed using reference TRBV5-1 and TRBJ1-1, is KAGVTQTPRYLIKTRGQQVTLSCSPISGHRSVSWYQQTPGQGLQFLFEYFSETQRNKGNFPGRFSGRQFSNSRSEMNVSTLELGDSALYLCASSFGGTGTEAFFGQGTRLTVV.

A remark on this clonotype: A much larger clone sits a single nucleotide away, making a read error possible. The CDR3 does not end in the conserved phenylalanine or tryptophan, so this is likely a read error. It is unclear where the CDR3 begins or ends on the DNA, so no DNA is shown, and the CDR3 is as TCRdb lists it. V and J are TRBV7-3 and TRBJ1-1. A total of 14 residues make up the CDR3, ends included. Germline assignment: CDR1 SGHTA and CDR2 FQGTGA. The CDR3 region is CASSLSRSGAVPFL.

This clonotype was counted ten times or more. The chain recombines TRBV7-2 with TRBJ1-5; D might be TRBD1 (5 bases). The V and J ends lost 5 bases and 9 bases respectively, with 14 bases between them. The CDR3 runs to 13 residues. CDR1 and CDR2 (germline): SGHTA, FQGNSA. CDR3 sequence (DNA): TGTGCCAGCAGCACGGACCGGGGGTGGCCCCAGCATTTT. Encoded protein: CASSTDRGWPQHF.

The genes are TRBV12-3 or TRBV12-4 and TRBJ1-5; TRBD1 might be the D (6 bases). The V end lost 0 bases, the J end lost 5 bases, and 11 bases lay between the germline ends. The CDR3 spans 15 residues. CDR3 sequence (DNA): TGTGCCAGCAGTTTAGCCGGACAGCATTATCAGCCCCAGCATTTT. Translated: CASSLAGQHYQPQHF.

This clonotype was found a few times. The CDR3 DNA reads TGTGCCAGCAGCTTTATATGGGGAGCTGAAGCTTTCTTT. Residues: CASSFIWGAEAFF. This chain connects TRBV11-3 to TRBJ1-1, with D unresolved. This CDR3 contains 13 residues. Trimming stripped 3 bases from V and 6 bases from J, with 11 bases between. Germline loops: CDR1 SGHNT, CDR2 YENEEA.

There are many counts of this clonotype. The chain employs TRBV7-2 and TRBJ1-2, with D tentatively TRBD1 (5 bases). This CDR3 has 15 residues. Germline CDR1 reads SGHTA; CDR2 reads FQGNSA. Trimming left V 1 base short and J 5 bases short, with 14 bases between. CDR3: CASSLGQGSEYGYTF. The CDR3 DNA is TGTGCCAGCAGCTTAGGCCAGGGTAGTGAATATGGCTACACCTTC. The whole variable domain, filled in from reference TRBV7-2 and TRBJ1-2, reads GAGVSQSPSNKVTEKGKDVELRCDPISGHTALYWYRQSLGQGLEFLIYFQGNSAPDKSGLPSDRFSAERTGGSVSTLTIQRTQQEDSAVYLCASSLGQGSEYGYTFGSGTRLTVV.

This clonotype was detected a few times. The chain is built from TRBV10-3 and TRBJ2-5; weak D call: TRBD2 (5 bases). Between the trimmed V and J ends, which lost 0 bases and 5 bases, there was a span of 7 bases. The CDR3 has 13 residues. Germline values: CDR1 ENHRY, CDR2 SYGVKD. CDR3 in amino acids: CAISESPSETQYF. CDR3 nucleotide sequence: TGTGCCATCAGTGAGTCGCCTAGCGAGACCCAGTACTTC.

The rearrangement uses TRBV10-3 and TRBJ1-2; no firm D call. The CDR3 sequence is 12 residues long. The V gene's germline CDR1 is ENHRY and CDR2 SYGVKD. Trimming stripped 7 bases from V and 2 bases from J, with 8 bases between. The CDR3 sequence is CAINDENYGYTF. The CDR3 DNA follows: TGTGCCATCAACGACGAAAACTATGGCTACACCTTC.